This TCR beta chain was identified in a study of T-cell reconstitution after alpha-beta-depleted transplantation in children. Study-wide results and limits: Several hundred expanded graft clones reportedly gave rise to the alpha-beta T cells present about two months after transplant. Surviving recipient T cells and thymic progenitors underlay high day-60 TCRbeta diversity in some patients.

The ends lost 0 bases at V and 0 bases at J; junction bases unmatched: 13. CDR1 is GTSNPN and CDR2 is SVGIG in the germline V gene (reference sequence). The CDR3 contains 19 residues. This clonotype showed up just a few times. The antigen is not known. The TCRbeta library incorporated unique molecular identifiers. TCRdb itself ran the PCR reads through MiXCR, one entry per CDR3 protein. The table records fewer than 450,000 distinct CDR3 sequences, about 16% of them present only once. Here the sequenced sample was PBMCs, mostly from graft donor cells, taken 360 days after TCRalphabeta/CD19-depleted stem cell transplant. The source is a male patient between 2 and 10 years old who had a stem cell transplant for acute lymphoblastic leukemia, so the T cells may come from the graft donor. V and J are TRBV30 and TRBJ2-4; 8 bases fit TRBD1. The CDR3 coding sequence is TGTGCCTGGAGTGTGATGCGGACAGGGCCTCCTCTAGCCAAAAACATTCAGTACTTC. Protein: CAWSVMRTGPPLAKNIQYF.